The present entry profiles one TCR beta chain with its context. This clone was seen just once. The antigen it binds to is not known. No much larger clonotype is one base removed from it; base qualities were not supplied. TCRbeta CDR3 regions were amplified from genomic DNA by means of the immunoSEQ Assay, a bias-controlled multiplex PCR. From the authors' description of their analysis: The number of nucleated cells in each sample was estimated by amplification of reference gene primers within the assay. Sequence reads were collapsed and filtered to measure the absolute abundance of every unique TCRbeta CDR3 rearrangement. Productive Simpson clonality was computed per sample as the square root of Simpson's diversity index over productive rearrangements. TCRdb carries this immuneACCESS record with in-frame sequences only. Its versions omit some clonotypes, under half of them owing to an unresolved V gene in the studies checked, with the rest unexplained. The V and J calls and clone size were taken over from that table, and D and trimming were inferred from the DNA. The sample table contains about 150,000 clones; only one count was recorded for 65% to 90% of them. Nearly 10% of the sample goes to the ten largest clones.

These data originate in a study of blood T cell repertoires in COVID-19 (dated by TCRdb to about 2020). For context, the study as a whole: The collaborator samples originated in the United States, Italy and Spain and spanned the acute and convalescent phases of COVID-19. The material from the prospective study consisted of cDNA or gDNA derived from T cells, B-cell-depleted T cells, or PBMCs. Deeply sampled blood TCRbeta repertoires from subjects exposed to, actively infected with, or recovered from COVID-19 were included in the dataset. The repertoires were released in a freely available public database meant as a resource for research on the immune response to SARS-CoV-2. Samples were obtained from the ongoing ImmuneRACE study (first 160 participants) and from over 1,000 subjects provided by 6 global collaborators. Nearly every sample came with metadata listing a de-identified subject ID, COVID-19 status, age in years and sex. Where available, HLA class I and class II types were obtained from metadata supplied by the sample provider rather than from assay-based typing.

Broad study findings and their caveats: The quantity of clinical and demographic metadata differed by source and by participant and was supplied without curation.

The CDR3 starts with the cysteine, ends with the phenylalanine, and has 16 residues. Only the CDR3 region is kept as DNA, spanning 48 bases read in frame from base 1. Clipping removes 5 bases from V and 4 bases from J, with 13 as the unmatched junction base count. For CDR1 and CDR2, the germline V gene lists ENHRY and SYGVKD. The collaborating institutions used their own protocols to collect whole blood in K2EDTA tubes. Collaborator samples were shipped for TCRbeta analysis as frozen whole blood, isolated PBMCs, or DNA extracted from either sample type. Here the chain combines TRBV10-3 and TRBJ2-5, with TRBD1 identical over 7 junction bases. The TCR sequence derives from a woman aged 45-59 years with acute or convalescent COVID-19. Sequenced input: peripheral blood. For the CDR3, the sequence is CAISSGTVEPGETQYF. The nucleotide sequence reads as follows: TGTGCCATCAGTTCCGGGACAGTGGAGCCCGGAGAGACCCAGTACTTC.